A single sample is the source of the 13 T cell receptor beta chains below, sequenced in a study of PD-1 blockade in classical Hodgkin lymphoma. Patients all relapsed after autologous stem cell transplantation, and there was variation in brentuximab vedotin exposure. Sequencing used immunoSEQ multiplex PCR; TCRdb keeps in-frame clones, though not all of them. The data show about 39,000 clones, roughly three quarters seen once. The sample here was peripheral blood mononuclear cells (PBMCs), taken before the second cycle of nivolumab. Source of these receptors: a human donor with classical Hodgkin lymphoma.

The J gene is TRBJ1-2, the V gene TRBV2; 8 nucleotides line up with TRBD1. The CDR3 covers 13 residues. With V trimmed by 10 bases and J by 5 bases, 9 bases remained unmatched. Germline CDR1 and CDR2: SNHLY and FYNNEI. CDR3 amino acids: CATQGARSYGYTF. CDR3 nucleotide sequence: TGTGCCACCCAGGGGGCCCGAAGTTATGGCTACACCTTC.

V gene TRBV10-3 combines with J gene TRBJ1-6, with D unclear. The CDR3 extends over 13 amino acids. Trimming stripped 7 bases from V and 7 bases from J, with 11 bases between. From germline, CDR1 is ENHRY and CDR2 SYGVKD. The CDR3 nucleotides read TGTGCCATCAACCCGGGTCCGAATTCACCCCTCCACTTT. The encoded protein is CAINPGPNSPLHF.

This clone was counted between two and nine times. This sequence joins TRBV5-1 and TRBJ2-2; perhaps D is TRBD1 or TRBD2 (5 bases each). The V gene lost 5 bases and the J gene lost 5 bases, with 19 bases spanning the gap. The CDR3 has 16 amino acids. Germline CDR1 SGHRS, CDR2 YFSETQ. CDR3 sequence reads: CASSLLTGTRTGELFF. CDR3 nucleotides: TGCGCCAGCAGTTTGCTAACCGGGACCCGAACCGGGGAGCTGTTTTTT.

The V gene is TRBV4-3, the J gene TRBJ2-1; maybe TRBD2 (5 bases). The germline gives CDR1 LGHNA, CDR2 YSLEER. There are 15 residues in the CDR3. V was clipped by 0 bases and J by 2 bases, with 8 bases between them. CDR3 amino acids: CASSQDHGAYNEQFF. For the CDR3, the DNA is TGCGCCAGCAGCCAAGATCACGGGGCCTACAATGAGCAGTTCTTC.

The chain carries TRBV6-5 and TRBJ1-4; D is possibly TRBD1 (6 bases). This CDR3 contains 15 residues. V was shortened by 5 bases and J by 5 bases, with 15 bases between the two germline ends. CDR1 and CDR2 (germline): MNHEY, SVGAGI. CDR3 DNA sequence: TGTGCCAGCAGTAACGGACAGACTCCGAATGAAAAACTGTTTTTT. Its translation is CASSNGQTPNEKLFF.

The chain uses TRBV6-1 and TRBJ1-3, with TRBD1 matching over 7 bases. Germline values: CDR1 MNHNS, CDR2 SASEGT. The J segment lost 4 bases and the V segment lost 0 bases, leaving 3 bases of the junction unmatched. CDR3 length: 15 residues. CDR3 protein: CASSEASRGGNTIYF. In DNA form, the CDR3 reads TGTGCCAGCAGTGAAGCCTCCAGGGGGGGAAACACCATATATTTT.

V gene TRBV27 combines with J gene TRBJ2-7, with TRBD2 as a possible D gene (6 bases). V lost 7 bases and J lost 5, with 15 bases in between. Per germline, CDR1 MNHEY and CDR2 SMNVEV (reference sequence). The length of the CDR3 is 13 residues. CDR3 in DNA: TGTGCCAGCACTTCCATTTGGGGGGACGAGCAGTACTTC. Its translation: CASTSIWGDEQYF.

CDR3 loop: CASSIAGMGAFF. The CDR3 DNA reads TGTGCCAGTAGTATTGCCGGGATGGGAGCTTTCTTT. J is TRBJ1-1 and V is TRBV19; D is uncertain. Germline assignment: CDR1 LNHDA and CDR2 SQIVND (reference sequence). The V and J ends lost 3 bases and 10 bases respectively, with 12 bases between them. This CDR3 is built from 12 residues.

To note about this clone: Within the sample, other DNA sequences also encode this same CDR3. This chain links TRBV2 with TRBJ1-5, with unresolved D. V was cut by 4 bases and J by 2 bases, with 9 bases left in between. Germline assignment: CDR1 SNHLY and CDR2 FYNNEI. CDR3 size: 14 residues. The CDR3 is CASSGTGGNQPQHF. The CDR3 coding sequence is TGTGCCAGCAGTGGGACGGGTGGCAATCAGCCCCAGCATTTT.

The J gene is TRBJ2-2, the V gene TRBV18; TRBD2 matches at 11 bases. Germline CDR1 KGHSH, CDR2 LQKENI. The CDR3 is made up of 16 amino acids. V lost 6 bases to trimming and J lost 2 bases; unmatched junction nucleotides: 5. The CDR3 DNA sequence: TGTGCCAGCTCCTCGCTAGCGGGAGGAAACACCGGGGAGCTGTTTTTT. Encoded protein: CASSSLAGGNTGELFF.

The rearrangement links TRBV4-3 to TRBJ2-2, with D possibly being TRBD1 (5 bases). V lost 0 bases to trimming and J lost 4 bases, with 15 bases between them. Germline CDR1 reads LGHNA; CDR2 reads YSLEER. The CDR3 has 17 residues. The CDR3 loop reads CASSQDRGKWITGELFF. CDR3 sequence (DNA): TGCGCCAGCAGCCAAGATAGGGGTAAATGGATCACCGGGGAGCTGTTTTTT.

The chain is built from TRBV6-1 and TRBJ1-5; D may be TRBD1 (5 bases). The CDR3 consists of 16 residues. Germline V gene sequence: CDR1 MNHNS, CDR2 SASEGT. Trimming left V 2 bases short and J 3 bases short, with 14 bases between. CDR3 bases: TGTGCCAGCAGTGAATCGGGGGGAGGTACCAATCAGCCCCAGCATTTT. This encodes CASSESGGGTNQPQHF.

This clone was counted a few times. This chain joins TRBV5-1 and TRBJ2-1; D not resolved. CDR1 SGHRS and CDR2 YFSETQ come from the germline V gene. The CDR3 is 16 residues long. Deletions cut 0 bases from V and 0 bases from J, with 10 bases between. CDR3 sequence (DNA): TGCGCCAGCAGCTTGGATCCCCTGAGCTCCTACAATGAGCAGTTCTTC. It yields the protein CASSLDPLSSYNEQFF.